Detailed here is one T cell receptor (beta chain). As yet, its antigen is unknown. The immunoSEQ assay was version 4, run in survey mode. The assay was immunoSEQ multiplex PCR, and TCRdb's table has in-frame clones only and misses some. The sample consists of about 28,000 clones, around 80% of them appearing once. Cells were stimulated with CMV-infected fibroblast lysates at roughly 10 ug/mL. CD40L/CD69 double-negative CD45RO-high memory CD4+ T cells were collected. This sample is part of a study of persistence of HIV-infected CD4 T cells. The receptor was derived from an adult man with HIV who was CMV-seropositive. Sequencing was performed on CD4+ T cells sorted from PBMCs after roughly 18-hour stimulation, taken from a patient who received antiretroviral therapy.

CDR3 DNA sequence: TGCGCCAGCAGCTTGGATGGGCAGGGGGCTGGTGGCTACACCTTC. This encodes CASSLDGQGAGGYTF. The chain couples TRBV5-1 to TRBJ1-2, with 8 nucleotides matching TRBD1. V was clipped by 0 bases and J by 7 bases; unmatched bases: 8. Germline lookup yields CDR1 SGHRS and CDR2 YFSETQ. This CDR3 contains 15 residues. Looking up the rest from reference TRBV5-1 and TRBJ1-2 gives the full variable domain: KAGVTQTPRYLIKTRGQQVTLSCSPISGHRSVSWYQQTPGQGLQFLFEYFSETQRNKGNFPGRFSGRQFSNSRSEMNVSTLELGDSALYLCASSLDGQGAGGYTFGSGTRLTVV.